The present T cell receptor beta chain was sequenced within a study of T-cell memory formation after mild COVID-19. TCRdb fed the 5' RACE reads into MiXCR, producing one record per CDR3 protein. The table lists about 390,000 distinct CDR3 sequences, 16% of them singletons. The CDR3 extends over 18 amino acids. Per germline, CDR1 SGHVS and CDR2 FQNEAQ. V was clipped by 5 bases and J by 6 bases, with 25 bases between them. This chain links TRBV7-8 with TRBJ2-2; either TRBD1 or TRBD2 may supply D (5 bases each). Sequencing was performed on PBMCs or a T cell subset sorted from them (not recorded which). This TCR was sampled from a man aged 18 to 29 who had mild COVID-19 (a few samples of this study predate the infection). Cell type and time point are not known. This CDR3 is CASSVRPGPTVVAGELFF. CDR3 DNA: TGTGCCAGCAGCGTGCGGCCGGGACCGACGGTTGTCGCCGGGGAGCTGTTTTTT.